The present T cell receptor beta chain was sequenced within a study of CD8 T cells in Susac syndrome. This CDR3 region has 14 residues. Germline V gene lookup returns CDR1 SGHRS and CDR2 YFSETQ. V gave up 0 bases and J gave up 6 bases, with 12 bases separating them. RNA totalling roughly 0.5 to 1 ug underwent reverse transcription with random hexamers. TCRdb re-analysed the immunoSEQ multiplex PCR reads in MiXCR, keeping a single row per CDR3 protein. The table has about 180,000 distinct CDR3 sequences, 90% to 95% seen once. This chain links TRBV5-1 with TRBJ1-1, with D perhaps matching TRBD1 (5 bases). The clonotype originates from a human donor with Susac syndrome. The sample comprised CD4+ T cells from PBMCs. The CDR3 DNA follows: TGCGCCAGCAGCTTGGAGCAGGGTGTCGCTGAAGCTTTCTTT. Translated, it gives CASSLEQGVAEAFF.